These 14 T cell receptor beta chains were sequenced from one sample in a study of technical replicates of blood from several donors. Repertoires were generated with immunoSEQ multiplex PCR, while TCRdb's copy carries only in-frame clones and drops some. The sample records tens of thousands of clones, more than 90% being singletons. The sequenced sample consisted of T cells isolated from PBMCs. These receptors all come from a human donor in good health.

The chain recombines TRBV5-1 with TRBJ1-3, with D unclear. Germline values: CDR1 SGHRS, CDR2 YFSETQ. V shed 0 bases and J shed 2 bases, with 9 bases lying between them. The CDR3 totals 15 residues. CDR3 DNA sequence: TGCGCCAGCAGCTTGGCCGGGTCCGCTGGAAACACCATATATTTT. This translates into CASSLAGSAGNTIYF.

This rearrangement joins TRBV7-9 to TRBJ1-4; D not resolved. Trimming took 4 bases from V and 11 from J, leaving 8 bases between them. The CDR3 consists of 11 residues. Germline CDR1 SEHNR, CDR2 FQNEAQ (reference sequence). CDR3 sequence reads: CASSSGGKLFF. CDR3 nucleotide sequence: TGTGCCAGCAGCTCGGGAGGGAAACTGTTTTTT.

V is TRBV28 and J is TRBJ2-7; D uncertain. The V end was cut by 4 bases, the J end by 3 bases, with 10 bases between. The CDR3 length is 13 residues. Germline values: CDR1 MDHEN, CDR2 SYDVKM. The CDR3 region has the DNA TGTGCCAGCAGTTGGCGGCGAAGCTACGAGCAGTACTTC. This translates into CASSWRRSYEQYF.

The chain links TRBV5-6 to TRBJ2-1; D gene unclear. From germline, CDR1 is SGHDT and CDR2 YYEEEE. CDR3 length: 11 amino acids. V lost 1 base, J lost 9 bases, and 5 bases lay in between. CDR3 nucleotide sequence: TGTGCCAGCAGCTTGTCGGTTGAGCAGTTCTTC. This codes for CASSLSVEQFF.

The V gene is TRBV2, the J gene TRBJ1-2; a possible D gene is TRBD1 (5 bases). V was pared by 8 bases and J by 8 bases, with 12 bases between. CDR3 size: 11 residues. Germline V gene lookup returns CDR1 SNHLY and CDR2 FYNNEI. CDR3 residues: CASYQGVGYTF. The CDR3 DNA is TGTGCCAGCTATCAGGGCGTAGGCTACACCTTC.

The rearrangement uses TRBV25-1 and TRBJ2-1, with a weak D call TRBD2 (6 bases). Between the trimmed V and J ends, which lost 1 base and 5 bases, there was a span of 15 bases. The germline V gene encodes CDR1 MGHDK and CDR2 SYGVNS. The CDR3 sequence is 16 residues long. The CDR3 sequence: CASSESWRGSNNEQFF. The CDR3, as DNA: TGTGCCAGCAGTGAATCCTGGAGGGGCTCAAACAATGAGCAGTTCTTC.

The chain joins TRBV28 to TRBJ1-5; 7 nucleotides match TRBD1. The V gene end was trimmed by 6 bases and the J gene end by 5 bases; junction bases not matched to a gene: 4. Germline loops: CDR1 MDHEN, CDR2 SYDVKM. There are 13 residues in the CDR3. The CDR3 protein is CASSLGQHQPQHF. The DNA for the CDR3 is TGTGCCAGCAGCCTGGGACAGCATCAGCCCCAGCATTTT.

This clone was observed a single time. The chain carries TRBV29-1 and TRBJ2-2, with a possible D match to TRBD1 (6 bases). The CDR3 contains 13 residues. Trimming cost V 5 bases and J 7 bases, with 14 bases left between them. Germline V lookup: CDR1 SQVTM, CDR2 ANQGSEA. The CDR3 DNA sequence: TGCAGCGTTCCGGGACACTCAAACGGGGAGCTGTTTTTT. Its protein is CSVPGHSNGELFF.

CDR3 residues: CASSQNNEQFF. The CDR3 bases are TGTGCCAGCAGCCAGAACAATGAGCAGTTCTTC. This chain connects TRBV7-8 to TRBJ2-1; D remains unclear. The CDR3 length is 11 residues. V shed 5 bases and J shed 5 bases, with 4 bases lying between them. CDR1 is SGHVS and CDR2 is FQNEAQ in the germline V gene.

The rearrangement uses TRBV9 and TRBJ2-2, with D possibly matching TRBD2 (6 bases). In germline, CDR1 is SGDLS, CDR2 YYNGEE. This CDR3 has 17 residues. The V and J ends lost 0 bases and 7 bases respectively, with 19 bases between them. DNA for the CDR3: TGTGCCAGCAGCGTAGCTATAAGTGGCGGGAACGACGGGGAGCTGTTTTTT. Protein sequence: CASSVAISGGNDGELFF.

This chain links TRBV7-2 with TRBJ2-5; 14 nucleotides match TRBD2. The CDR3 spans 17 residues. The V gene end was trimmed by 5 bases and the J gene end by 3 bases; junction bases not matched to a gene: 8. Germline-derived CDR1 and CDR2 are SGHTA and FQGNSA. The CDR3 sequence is CASSRGLAGEREETQYF. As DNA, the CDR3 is TGTGCCAGCAGCCGGGGACTAGCGGGAGAAAGGGAAGAGACCCAGTACTTC.

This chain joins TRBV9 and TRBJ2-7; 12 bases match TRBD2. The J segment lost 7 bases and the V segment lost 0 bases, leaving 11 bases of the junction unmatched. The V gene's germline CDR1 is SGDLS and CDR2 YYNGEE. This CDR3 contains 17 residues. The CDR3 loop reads CASSVATSGSASGEQYF. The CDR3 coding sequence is TGTGCCAGCAGCGTAGCGACTAGCGGGAGTGCTTCGGGGGAGCAGTACTTC.

The CDR3 coding sequence is TGTGCCAGCAGCCAAGAGGACTACCTTTACGAGCAGTACTTC. As protein: CASSQEDYLYEQYF. The chain recombines TRBV4-2 with TRBJ2-7, with D possibly matching TRBD2 (6 bases). The CDR3 totals 14 residues. Germline V gene data show CDR1 as LGHNA and CDR2 as YNFKEQ. V was trimmed by 0 bases and J by 4 bases, leaving 10 bases between them.

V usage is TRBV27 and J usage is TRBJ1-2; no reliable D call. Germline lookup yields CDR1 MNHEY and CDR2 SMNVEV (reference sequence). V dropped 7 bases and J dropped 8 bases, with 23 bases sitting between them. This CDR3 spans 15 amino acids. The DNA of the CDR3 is TGTGCCAGCACGGTCTCTTATAACGTGATTGAAGGCTACACCTTC. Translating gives CASTVSYNVIEGYTF.